This TCR beta chain derives from a study of T cells in pancreatic ductal adenocarcinoma (dated by TCRdb to about 2017). Broadly, across the study: Seeking insight into the adaptive T-cell response that arises naturally, the researchers examined how many CD8+ T cells infiltrated tumors of resected pancreatic ductal adenocarcinoma, where they sat, and what features they had, alongside the same properties of suppressive cells.

TCR beta CDR3 regions were amplified from genomic DNA using the immunoSEQ hsTCRB kit. An Illumina HiSeq system was used to carry out high-throughput TRB CDR3 sequencing. Under the source paper's analysis protocol: The immunoSEQ software was used to analyze sequencing reads, and nonproductive sequences containing premature stops or frame-shifts were removed. Repertoire clonality was computed as one minus Shannon entropy normalized by log2 of the number of unique productive sequences. The clones in this table, taken by TCRdb from immuneACCESS, are in-frame only. Not every clone is retained; where verified, under half of the shortfall comes from an unresolved V gene, and the cause of the rest is unknown. That table furnishes V, J and clone size, whereas the DNA furnished D and trimming. In all, the sample holds roughly 100,000 clones, and 90% to 95% of those were seen once. The ten top clones hold under 3.5% of the sample.

Turning to this clone: This clone's antigen is unknown. The record has no base qualities; no much larger clone is one base away.

Including the terminal cysteine and phenylalanine, the CDR3 comprises 15 residues. The CDR3 DNA has 45 bases and is translated from base 1. The germline V gene (reference sequence) gives CDR1 as LNHDA and CDR2 as SQIVND. V was cut back by 4 bases and J by 1 base, leaving a gap of 10 bases between them. Overall study results and their limits: Since most pancreatic cancer patients present with inoperable disease, the resected cohort was skewed toward the minority of patients who had early-stage disease. Blood samples had more total productive templates and 6.5 to 9.5-fold more unique clonotypes than tumor samples. Comparisons of clonality between tumor and blood may be biased toward lower diversity because tumors are enriched in CD45RO+ effector T cells rather than naive T cells. No significant difference in T-cell clonality was found between tumor and blood, with mean clonality of roughly 0.12 in tumors and approximately 0.07 in blood.

Pancreatic ductal adenocarcinoma patients who had undergone surgery without neoadjuvant therapy were selected. Peripheral blood was collected in heparin tubes, and PBMCs were isolated by histopaque density gradient and cryopreserved in approximately 9.4% DMSO. Using the DNeasy Blood and Tissue Kit along with Proteinase K and RNase treatment, genomic DNA was extracted from more than 5 PBMC specimens and nine or ten flash-frozen tumor specimens. Recombination connected TRBV19 to TRBJ2-2, and the D gene may be TRBD1, 6 bases matching. The sequence was collected from a human donor with pancreatic ductal adenocarcinoma. Source material: PBMCs. For the CDR3, the sequence is CASSRTRGNTGELFF. The bases read TGTGCCAGTAGTAGGACCAGGGGGAACACCGGGGAGCTGTTTTTT.